This T cell receptor (beta chain) was documented in a study of shared clonotypes between healthy human individuals. The donors were adults (healthy and HIV-negative) with no recent acute infections or vaccinations. Donors, without exception, were Caucasian adults residing in Nashville, Tennessee. Remarks on this clone: Its antigen is currently unknown.

Study outcomes and limitations: On the whole, naive subsets had larger estimated richness than memory subsets had.

Sequencing was performed with immunoSEQ multiplex PCR; in TCRdb, only in-frame clones are kept and a portion is missing. The data show more than 200,000 clones, 65% to 70% seen once. CDR1 and CDR2 (germline): LNHDA, SQIVND (reference sequence). This CDR3 is built from 13 residues. The V and J ends lost 3 bases and 0 bases respectively, with 5 bases between them. The chain links TRBV19 to TRBJ1-2; D unresolved. This clonotype originated in a man aged 30 to 39 in good health. Source material: memory CD4+ T cells sorted from blood. Subset noted: CD45RA-negative fraction. This chain's CDR3 is CASSMSTNYGYTF. In DNA, the CDR3 is TGTGCCAGTAGTATGTCGACTAACTATGGCTACACCTTC.